The T cell receptor beta chain under discussion was sequenced for a study of T cell changes during pregnancy in multiple sclerosis (dated by TCRdb to the late 2010s). The study in broad terms: The study looked at changes in the T cell repertoire across pregnancy in women with multiple sclerosis.

Comments on this clone: What this receptor recognizes is not known. Base qualities are missing; no much larger clone stands one base away.

Library preparation employed the immunoSEQ multiplex PCR assay. In TCRdb, the immuneACCESS table is reduced to in-frame sequences with V and J assigned. These tables do not hold every clone; where another copy was compared, an unresolved V gene accounts for under half, and the others remain unexplained. Present in this sample are more than 60,000 clones, more than 85% of which were seen just once. The biggest ten clones account for 0.29% of the sample. Based on the germline V gene (reference sequence), the CDR1 and CDR2 sequences are GTSNPN and SVGIG. Deletion took 2 bases off V and 7 bases off J, with a span of 12 bases between the germline ends. Including the terminal cysteine and phenylalanine, the CDR3 comprises 13 residues. Left in the record is the CDR3 DNA by itself, 39 bases read in frame from the first base.

The input for sequencing was CD4+ T cells from peripheral blood mononuclear cells, taken in the third trimester of pregnancy. The TCR comes from a female donor in good health, enrolled as a control in a pregnancy study. The receptor chain draws on TRBV30 and TRBJ1-5, with no D gene named confidently. The DNA sequence follows: TGTGCCTGGAGTACCCAGGATTTCCAGCCCCAGCATTTT. It specifies CAWSTQDFQPQHF.